This T cell receptor beta chain was identified during a study of blood T cell repertoires in COVID-19. Study in general: PBMCs, B-cell-depleted T cells, or T cells were the source of the cDNA or gDNA that made up the material.

Per the original methods: Quantification of nucleated cells was approximated via reference gene primer amplification. Assay used: immunoSEQ multiplex PCR; TCRdb lists only in-frame clones, some missing. V and J calls and clone size follow that table, whereas D and trimming were derived from the DNA. The table shows roughly 74,000 clones, with 88% occurring only once. The germline V gene has CDR1 SQVTM and CDR2 ANQGSEA. V lost 0 bases, J lost 7 bases, and 9 bases lay in between. This CDR3 spans 13 amino acids. Sequenced material: peripheral blood. This receptor was obtained from a woman of 80 years or more with active or convalescent COVID-19. The J gene is TRBJ1-4, the V gene TRBV29-1; the D gene is possibly TRBD1 (5 bases). The CDR3 sequence: CSVEDRGSEKLFF. Written as DNA, the CDR3 is TGCAGCGTTGAAGATCGGGGGAGTGAAAAACTGTTTTTT.